The 27 T cell receptor beta chains below were found in one sample sequenced in a study of response to subunit inactivated influenza vaccine. TCRdb re-derived calls from the RT-PCR reads in MiXCR, one entry per CDR3 protein. The sample includes approximately 530,000 distinct CDR3 sequences, approximately 13% seen only once; the top ten take under 15%. Sample: PBMCs from blood, taken roughly 46 days after vaccination. The receptors derive from a man in his fifties who received an inactivated influenza vaccine.

The J gene is TRBJ1-4, the V gene TRBV27; 9 bases line up with TRBD1. CDR3 length equals 14 residues. The V and J ends lost 6 bases and 8 bases, in that order; junction bases with no gene match: 7. Germline CDR1 reads MNHEY; CDR2 reads SMNVEV (reference sequence). The CDR3 here is CASSRTGEGEKLFF. The CDR3 bases are TGTGCCAGCAGCCGGACAGGGGAGGGGGAAAAACTGTTTTTT.

Many counts were recorded for this clonotype. This chain joins TRBV11-2 and TRBJ2-7; a weak D match, TRBD2 (6 bases). This CDR3 region has 14 residues. Germline-derived CDR1 and CDR2 are SGHAT and FQNNGV. Trimming removed 3 bases from V and 7 bases from J, with 16 bases in between. CDR3 coding DNA: TGTGCCAGCAGCTTTTCACGGTTAGGGAGGGAGCAGTACTTC. This sequence encodes CASSFSRLGREQYF.

The V gene is TRBV24-1, the J gene TRBJ2-3, with D hard to call. Germline CDR1 and CDR2: KGHDR and SFDVKD. This CDR3 has 13 residues. The V and J ends lost 4 bases and 4 bases respectively, with 8 bases between them. Here the CDR3 reads CATSEVWADTQYF. The CDR3 DNA reads as TGTGCCACCAGTGAGGTGTGGGCAGATACGCAGTATTTT.

This chain connects TRBV5-1 to TRBJ2-2, with D hard to call. The CDR3 loop spans 14 amino acids. The V end was cut by 4 bases, the J end by 6 bases, with 13 bases between. CDR1 and CDR2 from the germline V gene are SGHRS and YFSETQ. The chain's CDR3 is CASSLQVLSGELFF. The CDR3 DNA sequence: TGCGCCAGCAGCCTACAAGTTTTGTCCGGGGAGCTGTTTTTT.

This clonotype showed up just a few times. J is TRBJ1-1 and V is TRBV29-1; D is uncertain. CDR1 and CDR2 (germline): SQVTM, ANQGSEA. The CDR3 runs 12 residues. Trimming pared 5 bases from V and 7 bases from J, leaving 14 bases between. CDR3 in amino acids: CSVKFSEFEAFF. The CDR3 nucleotides are TGCAGCGTTAAGTTTTCCGAGTTTGAAGCTTTCTTT.

This chain joins TRBV5-1 and TRBJ2-5; D is possibly TRBD1 (6 bases). Germline assignment: CDR1 SGHRS and CDR2 YFSETQ. The V gene lost 0 bases and the J gene lost 7 bases, with 13 bases spanning the gap. The CDR3 extends over 14 amino acids. The CDR3 protein is CASSLAPGVGTQYF. For the CDR3, the DNA is TGCGCCAGCAGCTTGGCCCCAGGGGTAGGGACCCAGTACTTC.

This clonotype occurred once. The chain carries TRBV20-1 and TRBJ2-1, with D uncertain. Looked up from germline, CDR1 is DFQATT and CDR2 is SNEGSKA (reference sequence). V was trimmed by 1 base and J by 3 bases, leaving 10 bases between them. The CDR3 is 14 residues long. DNA for the CDR3: TGCAGTGCTAGAGGCTCCCACCGCTACAATGAGCAGTTCTTC. This sequence encodes CSARGSHRYNEQFF.

This clonotype showed up just once. The chain uses TRBV20-1 and TRBJ2-5; 8 bases agree with TRBD2. Germline V gene lookup returns CDR1 DFQATT and CDR2 SNEGSKA (reference sequence). This CDR3 is built from 15 residues. The V gene end was trimmed by 5 bases and the J gene end by 7 bases; junction bases not matched to a gene: 15. CDR3 nucleotides: TGCAGTGCTCCTGACGGGGGGGATCCGGGGCGGACCCAGTACTTC. Its translation: CSAPDGGDPGRTQYF.

At least ten counts were recorded for this clonotype. The V and J genes are TRBV12-3 or TRBV12-4 and TRBJ1-3, with 8 positions matching TRBD1. V dropped 5 bases and J dropped 4; count of bases not matched to a gene: 10. The CDR3 length is 16 residues. The CDR3 sequence is CASSGGQGLSGNTIYF. The CDR3 DNA sequence: TGTGCCAGCAGTGGCGGACAGGGACTGAGCGGAAACACCATATATTTT.

The chain recombines TRBV20-1 with TRBJ2-1; 9 positions agree with TRBD2. CDR1 DFQATT and CDR2 SNEGSKA come from the germline V gene (reference sequence). The CDR3 spans 16 residues. The V and J ends lost 6 bases and 4 bases, in that order; junction bases with no gene match: 13. CDR3 residues: CSATSRAGGLYNEQFF. CDR3 DNA: TGCAGTGCGACTTCCAGAGCGGGGGGCCTTTACAATGAGCAGTTCTTC.

CDR3: CASSPGQPLAKNIQYF. The CDR3, as DNA: TGTGCCAGCAGCCCAGGCCAACCGTTAGCCAAAAACATTCAGTACTTC. V is TRBV7-2 and J is TRBJ2-4; D gene unclear. The CDR3 sequence is 16 residues long. CDR1 is SGHTA and CDR2 is FQGNSA in the germline V gene. V was trimmed by 5 bases and J by 0 bases, leaving 14 bases between them.

This clonotype occurred many times. The chain has TRBV20-1 and TRBJ2-7; D is possibly TRBD2 (6 bases). The CDR3 is 14 residues long. Germline V lookup: CDR1 DFQATT, CDR2 SNEGSKA (reference sequence). With 0 bases removed from V and 2 bases from J, the gap between germline ends came to 11 bases. For the CDR3, the DNA is TGCAGTGCTAGAGAGGTGCCGGGGGCCTACGAGCAGTACTTC. This codes for CSAREVPGAYEQYF.

V and J are TRBV6-2 or TRBV6-3 and TRBJ1-2; the D is unclear. V was pared by 5 bases and J by 4 bases, with 17 bases between. Germline values: CDR1 MNHEY, CDR2 SVGEGT. The CDR3 loop spans 15 amino acids. The CDR3 region is CASSDPQTRGYGYTF. The CDR3 DNA is TGTGCCAGCAGTGATCCCCAGACGCGAGGCTATGGCTACACCTTC.

The rearrangement uses TRBV5-1 and TRBJ2-1; TRBD1 aligns across 10 bases. This CDR3 contains 15 residues. CDR1 and CDR2 (germline): SGHRS, YFSETQ. V lost 2 bases, J lost 8 bases, and 7 bases stayed unmatched. CDR3 sequence (DNA): TGCGCCAGCAGCTTCCCGGGACAGGGGAGAGATGAGCAGTTCTTC. Its protein is CASSFPGQGRDEQFF. Full variable domain (remainder filled in from reference TRBV5-1 and TRBJ2-1): KAGVTQTPRYLIKTRGQQVTLSCSPISGHRSVSWYQQTPGQGLQFLFEYFSETQRNKGNFPGRFSGRQFSNSRSEMNVSTLELGDSALYLCASSFPGQGRDEQFFGPGTRLTVL.

This clonotype was observed many times. This sequence joins TRBV6-5 and TRBJ2-1, with 15 positions matching TRBD2. J was trimmed by 7 bases and V by 4 bases; bases with no gene match: 20. The CDR3 totals 21 residues. Per germline, CDR1 MNHEY and CDR2 SVGAGI. CDR3: CASSWGQGRTSGRALRNEQFF. The CDR3 DNA sequence: TGTGCCAGCAGTTGGGGACAGGGGAGGACTAGCGGGAGGGCCCTTAGAAATGAGCAGTTCTTC.

This clonotype showed up many times. V is TRBV6-2 or TRBV6-3 and J is TRBJ2-2; maybe TRBD2 (5 bases). Germline V gene sequence: CDR1 MNHEY, CDR2 SVGEGT. The V and J ends lost 5 bases and 3 bases respectively, with 10 bases between them. This CDR3 is 14 amino acids long. CDR3 loop: CASSIALDTGELFF. The CDR3, as DNA: TGTGCCAGCAGTATAGCGCTAGACACCGGGGAGCTGTTTTTT.

CDR3 nucleotide sequence: TGCAGTGCTAGGGTTAGCGGGGGGGGAGAGACCCAGTACTTC. Amino acids: CSARVSGGGETQYF. The chain joins TRBV20-1 to TRBJ2-5, with 11 bases aligning to TRBD2. J lost 4 bases, V lost 3 bases, and 4 bases had no gene match. Per germline, CDR1 DFQATT and CDR2 SNEGSKA (reference sequence). The CDR3 runs to 14 residues.

This chain uses TRBV15 with TRBJ2-5, with 7 bases that match TRBD2. Germline V gene lookup returns CDR1 LNHNV and CDR2 YYDKDF (reference sequence). The CDR3 runs 14 residues. Germline trimming cut 7 bases from V and 5 bases from J; bases unmatched to any gene: 10. CDR3 protein: CATTWGGRQETQYF. CDR3 DNA sequence: TGTGCCACCACCTGGGGGGGGAGACAGGAGACCCAGTACTTC.

Ten or more counts support this clonotype. The rearrangement links TRBV20-1 to TRBJ2-1, with D possibly matching TRBD1 (6 bases). This CDR3 is 15 amino acids long. Trimming removed 3 bases at V and 3 bases at J, with 15 bases between. Per germline, CDR1 DFQATT and CDR2 SNEGSKA (reference sequence). The CDR3 protein is CSASLPGQFYNEQFF. For the CDR3, the DNA is TGCAGTGCTAGCCTACCGGGACAATTCTACAATGAGCAGTTCTTC.

This clonotype has just a few counts. The CDR3 DNA sequence: TGCAGTGCTAGTTCGGACCCTATGGGCGAGCAGTACTTC. Amino acids: CSASSDPMGEQYF. The rearrangement uses TRBV20-1 and TRBJ2-7, with D unresolved. V was cut by 3 bases and J by 6 bases, with 15 bases left in between. In germline, CDR1 is DFQATT, CDR2 SNEGSKA (reference sequence). This CDR3 contains 13 residues.

This chain links TRBV20-1 with TRBJ2-7; 9 nucleotides agree with TRBD1. CDR1 and CDR2 from the germline V gene are DFQATT and SNEGSKA (reference sequence). Losses at the gene ends were 8 bases for V and 3 bases for J; bases not matched to a gene: 5. The CDR3 is 12 residues long. The CDR3 loop reads CSSTTGGYEQYF. The CDR3 coding sequence is TGCAGTTCAACGACAGGGGGCTACGAGCAGTACTTC.

This clonotype was found a few times. The CDR3 nucleotides read TGTGCCAGCAGGTCCACAGGGTCAGATACGCAGTATTTT. It encodes CASRSTGSDTQYF. The rearrangement joins TRBV12-3 or TRBV12-4 to TRBJ2-3; D possibly corresponds to TRBD1 (6 bases). V lost 6 bases to trimming and J lost 4 bases, with 11 bases between them. The CDR3 consists of 13 residues.

This clonotype was counted between two and nine times. This chain joins TRBV7-2 and TRBJ2-3; tentative D call: TRBD2 (5 bases). V was cut by 0 bases and J by 5 bases, with 15 bases left in between. Germline CDR1 is SGHTA and CDR2 is FQGNSA. The CDR3 is 16 residues long. The CDR3 sequence is CASSLARAGERDTQYF. Here the CDR3 DNA reads TGTGCCAGCAGCTTAGCGCGAGCCGGGGAGAGAGATACGCAGTATTTT.

This clonotype was found a few times. CDR3 loop: CASSTPTSGMETQYF. As DNA, the CDR3 is TGTGCCAGCAGCACACCCACTAGCGGTATGGAGACCCAGTACTTC. The gene calls are TRBV7-2 and TRBJ2-5; TRBD2 agrees at 8 bases. The ends lost 5 bases at V and 5 bases at J; junction bases unmatched: 10. This CDR3 has 15 amino acids. Looked up from germline, CDR1 is SGHTA and CDR2 is FQGNSA.

This clonotype was detected only a few times. The chain recombines TRBV7-2 with TRBJ2-7; 12 bases agree with TRBD2. The CDR3 consists of 15 residues. The V gene's germline CDR1 is SGHTA and CDR2 FQGNSA. Losses at the gene ends were 5 bases for V and 2 bases for J; bases not matched to a gene: 4. The CDR3 reads CASSTRLAGAYEQYF. The CDR3 DNA is TGTGCCAGCAGCACTAGACTAGCGGGAGCCTACGAGCAGTACTTC.

This chain joins TRBV5-1 and TRBJ2-5; D is perhaps TRBD2 (6 bases). The CDR3 sequence is 14 residues long. Per the germline V gene, CDR1 is SGHRS and CDR2 is YFSETQ. The germline V and J ends were trimmed by 4 bases and 1 base, with 11 bases remaining between them. The CDR3 reads CASSPLGGQETQYF. The CDR3 DNA follows: TGCGCCAGCAGCCCGCTGGGAGGCCAAGAGACCCAGTACTTC.

This clonotype was found many times. This sequence joins TRBV5-1 and TRBJ2-5, with D hard to call. CDR1 SGHRS and CDR2 YFSETQ come from the germline V gene. CDR3 length: 13 amino acids. V was clipped by 1 base and J by 5 bases, with 9 bases between them. The CDR3 loop reads CASSLFPGETQYF. CDR3 DNA sequence: TGCGCCAGCAGCTTGTTCCCCGGGGAGACCCAGTACTTC.